This TCR beta chain was captured in a study of T-cell memory formation after mild COVID-19. This clonotype was detected only once. The authors produced TCR alpha and TCR beta cDNA libraries with sample barcodes and UMIs by 5'RACE using constant-segment primers. One entry per CDR3 protein, called by TCRdb with MiXCR from the 5' RACE reads. Of fewer than 250,000 distinct CDR3 sequences in the sample, under 12% were seen once. This clonotype was obtained from a man aged 18-30 years who had mild COVID-19 (a few samples of this study predate the infection). Cell type and time point are not known. What was sequenced was PBMCs or a T cell subset sorted from them (not recorded which).

The CDR3 DNA sequence: TGTGCCAGTGGGCCTAACACCGGGGAGCTGTTTTTT. Translated: CASGPNTGELFF. The chain couples TRBV19 to TRBJ2-2; D is unresolved. Germline V gives CDR1 LNHDA, CDR2 SQIVND (reference sequence). The CDR3 is made up of 12 amino acids. V lost 8 bases to trimming and J lost 2 bases, with 6 bases between them.